This T cell receptor (beta chain) originates from a study of CD8 T cells in Susac syndrome (dated by TCRdb to about 2019). As for the study more broadly: Repertoire sequencing was used to test whether CD8+ T cell activation and differentiation in Susac syndrome was antigen driven.

The cysteine opens and the phenylalanine closes a CDR3 of 14 amino acids. Just the 42-base CDR3 DNA is kept, in frame starting at base 1. Germline trimming: 5 bases from V, 3 bases from J; junction bases outside gene matches: 7. In the germline V gene, CDR1 corresponds to SGDLS and CDR2 to YYNGEE. RNA was extracted using the RNeasy kit, and about 0.45 to 1 microgram was reverse transcribed with random hexamers. TCR beta CDR3 regions were amplified with the immunoSEQ multiplex PCR assay covering 54 Vbeta and 13 Jbeta segments. PCR amplification bias was corrected by using a synthetic template baseline for primer optimization and computational correction. The authors' analysis ran thus. Reads were assigned to V, D and J genes according to IMGT and analyzed in immunoSEQ Analyzer, with only productive sequences retained. Clonality was calculated as one minus the Shannon entropy normalized by log2 of the number of productive unique sequences. Public and private clones were assessed among the 100 most prevalent clones of each patient and control. A clone was defined as Susac-specific if it was absent from the healthy and MS cohorts, from roughly 1,000 published viral clones and from other ImmuneACCESS disease sequences. TCRdb trimmed the raw reads at Q25, called clones with MiXCR and kept productive beta chains. Rows with one shared CDR3 protein collapse into an entry with the most common genes and DNA. TCRdb's processing, not the study's, gives the V and J calls here. In all, the sample holds approximately 180,000 distinct CDR3 sequences, and almost 96% of those were seen once. The leading ten clones occupy approximately 0.1% of the sample.

About this clonotype itself: Its antigen is currently not known. There are no base qualities to consult, and no much larger clone falls within one base.

Beyond this particular receptor, the publication reports: The number of individuals in the TCR sequencing and HLA analysis was acknowledged as relatively small.

Peripheral blood CD8+ and CD4+ T cells from healthy donors, Susac syndrome patients and multiple sclerosis patients were profiled by high-throughput TCR beta sequencing. The multiple sclerosis controls were treatment-naive patients who had stable or active relapsing-remitting disease and met the revised McDonald criteria. Bulk CD8+ and CD4+ T cells were purified by magnetic negative isolation, whereas CD8+ TEMRA cells were enriched by FACS. Blood was collected in EDTA tubes and processed within 24 hours, with PBMCs isolated through density gradient centrifugation. PBMCs intended for TCR sequencing were cryopreserved in liquid nitrogen and thawed later in a water bath at 37 degrees C. Purity of sorted or isolated CD4+, CD8+ and CD8+ TEMRA cells was at least 90%.

The sequence came from a human donor with multiple sclerosis. Sequenced: CD4+ T cells from PBMCs. Here the chain combines TRBV9 and TRBJ2-7, with 8 bases matching TRBD1. The CDR3 is CASRITGGCYEQYF. Read as DNA, the sequence is TGTGCCAGCAGGATTACAGGGGGTTGCTACGAGCAGTACTTC.